This TCR beta chain was sequenced for a study of OX40 agonist ivuxolimab in advanced cancers. As for the study in general: As their treatment, patients were administered ivuxolimab, an agonistic anti-OX40 (CD134) antibody. Hepatocellular carcinoma, melanoma, renal cell or head and neck cancer was diagnosed in the dose-escalation patients. Whole-study findings and limits: Patients with a partial response at 0.1-3.0 mg/kg had among the lowest clonal expansion. Antigen targets of the expanded peripheral T cells went undetermined.

The V end lost 0 bases, the J end lost 5 bases, and 12 bases lay between the germline ends. From germline, CDR1 is SGHKS and CDR2 YYEKEE (reference sequence). There are 14 residues in the CDR3. On this clone itself: What it binds is unknown.

Libraries were prepared by immunoSEQ multiplex PCR; TCRdb keeps only in-frame clonotypes and omits some of them. The table lists about 94,000 clones, 87% of them singletons. V is TRBV5-5 and J is TRBJ2-7, with D possibly matching TRBD1 (6 bases). The TCR sequence derives from an adult with an advanced solid tumor such as melanoma, head and neck, liver or kidney cancer. The sample in question was CD4+ or CD8+ T cells sorted from blood, obtained in a trial of the OX40 agonist ivuxolimab. The CDR3 sequence is CASSLGPGAHEQYF. For the CDR3, the DNA is TGTGCCAGCAGCTTGGGTCCAGGGGCCCACGAGCAGTACTTC.